A single T cell receptor (beta chain) is shown here with its context. Original processing methods: Reference gene primer amplification gave estimated nucleated cell counts. Libraries were prepared by immunoSEQ multiplex PCR; TCRdb keeps only in-frame clonotypes and omits some of them. V, J and clone size derive from that table, while D and trimming were established from the DNA sequence. The table lists 40,000 to 55,000 clones, 90% of them singletons. The data derive from a study of blood T cell repertoires in COVID-19. Study overall: COVID-19 samples, acute and convalescent, were from the United States, Italy and Spain. The analysed material was cDNA or gDNA that came from T cells, B-cell-depleted T cells, or PBMCs.

Germline V gene sequence: CDR1 SNHLY, CDR2 FYNNEI. V gave up 6 bases and J gave up 5 bases, with 10 bases separating them. CDR3 length: 12 residues. This TCR was recovered from a human donor in a cohort sampled during active COVID-19. The chain links TRBV2 to TRBJ2-5; D not certain. The sample taken for sequencing was peripheral blood. CDR3: CASRRLGETQYF. CDR3 DNA: TGTGCCAGCAGGCGCCTGGGCGAGACCCAGTACTTC.